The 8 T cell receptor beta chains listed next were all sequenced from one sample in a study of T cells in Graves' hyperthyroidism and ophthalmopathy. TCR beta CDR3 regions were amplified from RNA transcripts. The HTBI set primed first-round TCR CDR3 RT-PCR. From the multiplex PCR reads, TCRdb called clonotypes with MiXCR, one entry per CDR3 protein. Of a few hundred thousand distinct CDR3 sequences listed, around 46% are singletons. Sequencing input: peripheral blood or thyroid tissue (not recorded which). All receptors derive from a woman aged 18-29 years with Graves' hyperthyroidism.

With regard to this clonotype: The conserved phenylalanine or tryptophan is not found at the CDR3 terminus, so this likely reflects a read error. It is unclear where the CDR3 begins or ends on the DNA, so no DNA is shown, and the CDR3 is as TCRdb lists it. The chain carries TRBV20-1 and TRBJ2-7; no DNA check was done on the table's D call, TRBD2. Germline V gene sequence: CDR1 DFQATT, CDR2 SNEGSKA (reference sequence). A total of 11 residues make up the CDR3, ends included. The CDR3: CSARDPKKGTS.

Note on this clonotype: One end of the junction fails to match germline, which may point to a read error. The CDR3 sequence: CASSREDSLRETQYF. CDR3 coding DNA: TGTGCTAGCAGCAGAGAGGACAGCCTGCGAGAGACCCAGTACTTC. The chain is built from TRBV7-7 and TRBJ2-5; weak D call: TRBD1 (6 bases). The germline V gene encodes CDR1 SSHAT and CDR2 FNYEAQ (reference sequence). The CDR3 consists of 15 residues. Full variable domain (missing parts from reference TRBV7-7 and TRBJ2-5): GAGVSQSPRYKVTKRGQDVTLRCDPISSHATLYWYQQALGQGPEFLTYFNYEAQPDKSGLPSDRFSAERPEGSISTLTIQRTEQRDSAMYRCASSREDSLRETQYFGPGTRLLVL.

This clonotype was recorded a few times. CDR3 nucleotide sequence: TGTGCCAGCAGCACAGACAGTTTTGGAAACACCATATATTTT. This codes for CASSTDSFGNTIYF. This sequence joins TRBV3-1 and TRBJ1-3; possible D gene TRBD1, 5 bases. Between the trimmed V and J ends, which lost 5 bases and 3 bases, there was a span of 11 bases. Germline CDR1 is LGHDT and CDR2 is YNNKEL (reference sequence). CDR3 length: 14 residues.

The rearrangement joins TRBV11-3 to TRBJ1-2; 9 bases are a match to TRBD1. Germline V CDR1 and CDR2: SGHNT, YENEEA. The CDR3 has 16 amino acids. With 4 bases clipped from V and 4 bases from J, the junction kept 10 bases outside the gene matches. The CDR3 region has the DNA TGTGCCAGCAGCTACTCCGGGACAGGGCCGACCTATGGCTACACCTTC. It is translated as CASSYSGTGPTYGYTF. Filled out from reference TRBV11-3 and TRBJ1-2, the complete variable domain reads EAGVVQSPRYKIIEKKQPVAFWCNPISGHNTLYWYLQNLGQGPELLIRYENEEAVDDSQLPKDRFSAERLKGVDSTLKIQPAELGDSAVYLCASSYSGTGPTYGYTFGSGTRLTVV.

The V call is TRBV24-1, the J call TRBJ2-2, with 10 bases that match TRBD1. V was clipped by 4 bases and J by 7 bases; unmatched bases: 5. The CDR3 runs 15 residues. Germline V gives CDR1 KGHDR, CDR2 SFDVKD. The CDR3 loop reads CATSERQGAIGELFF. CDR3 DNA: TGTGCCACCAGTGAAAGACAGGGGGCAATCGGGGAGCTGTTTTTT.

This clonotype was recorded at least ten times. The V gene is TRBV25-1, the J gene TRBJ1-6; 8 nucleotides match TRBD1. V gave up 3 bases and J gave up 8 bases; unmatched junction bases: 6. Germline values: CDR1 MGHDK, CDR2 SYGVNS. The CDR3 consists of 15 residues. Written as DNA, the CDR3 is TGTGCCAGCAGTGACTTGGCGACAGGGGATTCACCCCTCCACTTT. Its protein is CASSDLATGDSPLHF.

CDR3 loop: CASSSSGAAEAFF. The CDR3 region has the DNA TGTGCCAGCAGTTCCTCAGGGGCAGCTGAAGCTTTCTTT. The genes are TRBV27 and TRBJ1-1; tentative D call: TRBD1 (6 bases). There are 13 residues in the CDR3. Germline CDR1 is MNHEY and CDR2 is SMNVEV (reference sequence). The V and J ends lost 4 bases and 6 bases respectively, with 12 bases between them.

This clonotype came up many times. DNA of the CDR3: TGTGCCAGCAGCGCGAACAGGGATGGGGGCACTGAAGCTTTCTTT. Translation gives CASSANRDGGTEAFF. The chain recombines TRBV9 with TRBJ1-1; possible D gene TRBD1, 6 bases. From germline, CDR1 is SGDLS and CDR2 YYNGEE. The CDR3 covers 15 residues. The ends were cut back, 3 bases at V and 4 bases at J, with 16 bases in the middle.